The 23 T cell receptor beta chains below come from one sample, sequenced in a study of identical twins. MiXCR, applied by TCRdb to the 5' RACE reads, yields one record per CDR3 protein. The sample has under 350,000 distinct CDR3 sequences, just under 9.5% seen once. The sample was also reused in another study, on yellow fever vaccine responses in identical twins.

The sample comprised CD8+ T cells sorted from blood. Receptors were obtained from a young woman in good health.

This clonotype showed up many times. An end of the junction does not agree with germline; a read error may underlie this. V usage is TRBV5-1 and J usage is TRBJ2-7; 7 bases are a match to TRBD2. This CDR3 has 14 amino acids. Germline values: CDR1 SGHRS, CDR2 YFSETQ. The CDR3, as DNA: TGCGCCAGCAGCTTGGAACCAGCGGGGACGATTAACGACTTC. Translation gives CASSLEPAGTINDF.

This clonotype has at least ten counts. This rearrangement joins TRBV6-2 or TRBV6-3 to TRBJ2-2, with D possibly being TRBD1 or TRBD2 (6 bases each). Germline assignment: CDR1 MNHEY and CDR2 SVGEGT. This CDR3 is 13 amino acids long. V lost 6 bases, J lost 5 bases, and 10 bases lay in between. Here the CDR3 DNA reads TGTGCCAGCAGACCGGGGGCTACCGGGGAGCTGTTTTTT. Its protein product is CASRPGATGELFF.

The sample holds a few counts of this clonotype. The chain combines TRBV27 with TRBJ2-3, with D hard to call. The CDR3 is made up of 14 amino acids. V shed 3 bases and J shed 3 bases, with 10 bases lying between them. Germline V gene lookup returns CDR1 MNHEY and CDR2 SMNVEV (reference sequence). The CDR3 sequence: CASSLTRRTDTQYF. The CDR3 DNA reads TGTGCCAGCAGTTTGACAAGGAGAACAGATACGCAGTATTTT.

The chain links TRBV7-6 to TRBJ2-1; 7 bases are a match to TRBD2. The CDR3 is made up of 15 amino acids. V gave up 1 base and J gave up 0 bases; unmatched junction bases: 0. The V gene's germline CDR1 is SGHVS and CDR2 FNYEAQ. The CDR3 loop reads CASSLGTSSYNEQFF. The CDR3 coding sequence is TGTGCCAGCAGCTTAGGGACTAGCTCCTACAATGAGCAGTTCTTC.

This clonotype was counted only a few times. This chain connects TRBV5-8 to TRBJ2-3; 10 positions match TRBD1. The junction had 10 bases not matched to a gene; V was cut back by 0 bases and J by 6 bases. The length of the CDR3 is 17 residues. Per the germline V gene, CDR1 is SGHTS and CDR2 is YDEGEE. CDR3 region: CASSLADVGQGFDTQYF. DNA of the CDR3: TGTGCCAGCAGCTTGGCAGACGTGGGACAGGGGTTCGATACGCAGTATTTT.

There are many counts of this clonotype. The chain couples TRBV11-3 to TRBJ2-1; D unclear. CDR1 SGHNT and CDR2 YENEEA come from the germline V gene. CDR3 length: 14 residues. Trimming shortened V by 5 bases and J by 4 bases, and 12 bases separated the two germline ends. CDR3 in amino acids: CASSPRTGYNEQFF. CDR3 sequence (DNA): TGTGCCAGCAGCCCGCGGACGGGTTACAATGAGCAGTTCTTC.

At least ten counts were recorded for this clonotype. CDR3: CASSHYGTGTYEQYF. The CDR3 DNA sequence: TGTGCCAGCAGCCATTATGGGACAGGGACCTACGAGCAGTACTTC. V gene TRBV3-1 combines with J gene TRBJ2-7, with 9 bases matching TRBD1. The CDR3 runs 15 residues. V dropped 3 bases and J dropped 2; count of bases not matched to a gene: 5. The germline V gene encodes CDR1 LGHDT and CDR2 YNNKEL (reference sequence).

Ten or more counts support this clonotype. The V and J genes are TRBV12-3 or TRBV12-4 and TRBJ2-1; no reliable D call. CDR3 length: 11 amino acids. Trimming removed 6 bases from V and 10 bases from J, with 10 bases in between. CDR3 bases: TGTGCCAGCAGCTCCCCATTGGAGCAGTTCTTC. Translating it yields CASSSPLEQFF.

The chain carries TRBV3-1 and TRBJ2-5; D is unresolved. This CDR3 spans 15 amino acids. Germline V gene sequence: CDR1 LGHDT, CDR2 YNNKEL (reference sequence). Trimming removed 0 bases at V and 2 bases at J, with 10 bases between. The CDR3 region is CASSQDWSLQETQYF. The CDR3 DNA is TGTGCCAGCAGCCAAGATTGGTCCCTTCAAGAGACCCAGTACTTC.

V is TRBV20-1 and J is TRBJ1-1; D call uncertain. This CDR3 has 14 residues. The V end lost 3 bases, the J end lost 1 base, and 12 bases lay between the germline ends. Germline V gene sequence: CDR1 DFQATT, CDR2 SNEGSKA (reference sequence). This chain's CDR3 is CSARFYDTNTEAFF. In nucleotides, the CDR3 is TGCAGTGCTAGGTTCTATGACACGAACACTGAAGCTTTCTTT.

This clonotype was counted ten times or more. This chain connects TRBV7-3 to TRBJ2-1; 7 bases agree with TRBD2. The ends lost 2 bases at V and 7 bases at J; junction bases unmatched: 5. Germline loops: CDR1 SGHTA, CDR2 FQGTGA. The CDR3 is 14 residues long. For the CDR3, the DNA is TGTGCCAGCAGCTTATCCGGGGGGAGGAATGAGCAGTTCTTC. Translating it yields CASSLSGGRNEQFF.

This clonotype was detected ten times or more. V gene TRBV11-2 combines with J gene TRBJ2-3; D call uncertain. The CDR3 loop spans 13 amino acids. Per the germline V gene, CDR1 is SGHAT and CDR2 is FQNNGV. V was trimmed by 5 bases and J by 2 bases, leaving 8 bases between them. This CDR3 reads CASSIISTDTQYF. As DNA, the CDR3 is TGTGCCAGCAGCATAATATCCACAGATACGCAGTATTTT.

This clonotype was counted only a few times. This chain connects TRBV20-1 to TRBJ2-7, with 7 bases aligning to TRBD1. The CDR3 is 15 residues long. Germline V CDR1 and CDR2: DFQATT, SNEGSKA (reference sequence). The V segment lost 1 base and the J segment 5 bases; nucleotides outside the gene matches: 11. CDR3 coding DNA: TGCAGTGCTAGAGTGAAAGGGGGCAAAGTCCACGAGCAGTACTTC. Its translation is CSARVKGGKVHEQYF.

This clonotype was detected only a few times. J is TRBJ2-1 and V is TRBV27, with 11 bases lining up with TRBD2. The V and J ends lost 5 bases and 4 bases, in that order; junction bases with no gene match: 7. The CDR3 consists of 16 residues. Per the germline V gene, CDR1 is MNHEY and CDR2 is SMNVEV (reference sequence). As DNA, the CDR3 is TGTGCCAGCAGTCCGTCACTAGCGGGAGTTTACAATGAGCAGTTCTTC. Encoded protein: CASSPSLAGVYNEQFF.

The table lists this clonotype with a few counts. The genes are TRBV14 and TRBJ2-7; no definite D call. This CDR3 has 13 amino acids. V was cut by 4 bases and J by 3 bases, with 10 bases left in between. Germline lookup yields CDR1 SGHDN and CDR2 FVKESK. Here the CDR3 DNA reads TGTGCCAGCAGCCGTACTGGGATCTACGAGCAGTACTTC. Protein sequence: CASSRTGIYEQYF. The full variable domain, rest sourced from reference TRBV14 and TRBJ2-7, is EAGVTQFPSHSVIEKGQTVTLRCDPISGHDNLYWYRRVMGKEIKFLLHFVKESKQDESGMPNNRFLAERTGGTYSTLKVQPAELEDSGVYFCASSRTGIYEQYFGPGTRLTVT.

This clonotype has only a few counts. The chain couples TRBV6-5 to TRBJ1-2; D possibly corresponds to TRBD1 (6 bases). The CDR3 spans 13 residues. Germline V CDR1 and CDR2: MNHEY, SVGAGI. V dropped 3 bases and J dropped 6 bases, with 11 bases sitting between them. This CDR3 reads CASSYTGIDGYTF. DNA for the CDR3: TGTGCCAGCAGTTATACAGGGATCGATGGCTACACCTTC.

The chain combines TRBV4-3 with TRBJ2-3, with no clear D. The CDR3 covers 15 residues. Per the germline V gene, CDR1 is LGHNA and CDR2 is YSLEER. Trimming shortened V by 0 bases and J by 9 bases, and 16 bases separated the two germline ends. The CDR3 sequence is CASSQDLGTPNTQYF. The CDR3 DNA is TGCGCCAGCAGCCAAGATTTGGGTACGCCAAACACGCAGTATTTT.

V gene TRBV7-2 combines with J gene TRBJ1-2; the D gene is possibly TRBD1 (5 bases). Trimming pared 5 bases from V and 3 bases from J, leaving 16 bases between. The CDR3 has 15 amino acids. The V gene's germline CDR1 is SGHTA and CDR2 FQGNSA. DNA for the CDR3: TGTGCCAGCAGCGCGGGTCCCGGGACGGACTATGGCTACACCTTC. Translating it yields CASSAGPGTDYGYTF.

The V and J genes are TRBV9 and TRBJ2-7, with TRBD1 identical over 7 bases. Germline CDR1 is SGDLS and CDR2 is YYNGEE. V lost 0 bases, J lost 0 bases, and 6 bases stayed unmatched. The CDR3 runs 16 residues. The CDR3 reads CASSVVTDRFSYEQYF. CDR3 DNA: TGTGCCAGCAGCGTAGTGACGGACAGGTTCTCCTACGAGCAGTACTTC.

This clonotype was observed a handful of times. This chain joins TRBV5-1 and TRBJ2-1, with no clear D. Trimming took 0 bases from V and 3 from J, leaving 13 bases between them. The CDR3 runs 16 residues. Per the germline V gene, CDR1 is SGHRS and CDR2 is YFSETQ. The CDR3 sequence is CASSLGAASLYNEQFF. For the CDR3, the DNA is TGCGCCAGCAGCTTGGGGGCAGCGAGTCTCTACAATGAGCAGTTCTTC.

This clonotype was counted many times. In DNA form, the CDR3 reads TGTGCCATCAAGGAGAGGGCCGAGATAGAGCAGTTCTTC. This translates into CAIKERAEIEQFF. The V call is TRBV10-3, the J call TRBJ2-1; D might be TRBD2 (5 bases). Germline V gives CDR1 ENHRY, CDR2 SYGVKD. V dropped 7 bases and J dropped 10 bases, with 17 bases sitting between them. The CDR3 extends over 13 amino acids.

This clonotype was picked up many times. The chain recombines TRBV24-1 with TRBJ2-3; 7 nucleotides match TRBD2. V dropped 4 bases and J dropped 11; count of bases not matched to a gene: 8. Germline lookup yields CDR1 KGHDR and CDR2 SFDVKD. The CDR3 contains 13 residues. The CDR3, as DNA: TGTGCCACCAGTGACTCGGGACTAAGCTGGCAGTATTTT. It translates to CATSDSGLSWQYF.

The chain uses TRBV20-1 and TRBJ2-7; perhaps D is TRBD1 or TRBD2 (5 bases each). The CDR3 is made up of 14 amino acids. Trimming took 3 bases from V and 3 from J, leaving 15 bases between them. Per germline, CDR1 DFQATT and CDR2 SNEGSKA (reference sequence). The CDR3 region has the DNA TGCAGTGCTAGGGGACGGAGGAACCTCTACGAGCAGTACTTC. Its translation: CSARGRRNLYEQYF.